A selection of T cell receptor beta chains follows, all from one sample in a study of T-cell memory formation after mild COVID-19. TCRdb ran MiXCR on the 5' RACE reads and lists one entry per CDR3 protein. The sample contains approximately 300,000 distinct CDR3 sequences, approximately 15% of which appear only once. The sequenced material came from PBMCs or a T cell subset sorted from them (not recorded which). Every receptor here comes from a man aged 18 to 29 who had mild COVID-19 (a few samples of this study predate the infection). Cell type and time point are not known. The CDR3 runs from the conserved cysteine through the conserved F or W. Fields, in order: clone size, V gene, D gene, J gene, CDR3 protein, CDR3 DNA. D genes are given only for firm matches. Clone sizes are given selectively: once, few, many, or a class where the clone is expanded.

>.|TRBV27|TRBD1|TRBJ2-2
CASSTGGTGELFF
TGTGCCAGCAGTACAGGGGGCACCGGGGAGCTGTTTTTT
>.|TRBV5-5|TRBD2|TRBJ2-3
CASSLVAGSTDTQYF
TGTGCCAGCAGCTTGGTAGCGGGGAGCACAGATACGCAGTATTTT
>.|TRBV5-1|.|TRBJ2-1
CASSLERTDYNEQFF
TGCGCCAGCAGCTTGGAGAGGACAGATTACAATGAGCAGTTCTTC
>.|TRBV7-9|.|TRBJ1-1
CASSLVRAEAFF
TGTGCCAGCAGCTTAGTACGGGCTGAAGCTTTCTTT
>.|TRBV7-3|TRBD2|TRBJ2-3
CASSLGTSGGLGDTQYF
TGTGCCAGCAGCCTAGGGACTAGCGGGGGCCTGGGAGATACGCAGTATTTT
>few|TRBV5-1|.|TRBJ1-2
CASSWGTGSQPTYARGYTF
TGCGCCAGCAGCTGGGGCACCGGATCTCAACCCACCTACGCTAGGGGCTACACCTTC
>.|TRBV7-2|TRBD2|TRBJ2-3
CASSPTGGATDTQYF
TGTGCCAGCAGCCCCACCGGGGGGGCCACAGATACGCAGTATTTT
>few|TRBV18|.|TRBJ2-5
CASSPPASYETQYF
TGTGCCAGCTCACCACCGGCTAGCTATGAGACCCAGTACTTC
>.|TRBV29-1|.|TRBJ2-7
CSVDQGLNEQYF
TGCAGCGTTGATCAGGGGCTCAACGAGCAGTACTTC
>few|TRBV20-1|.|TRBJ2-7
CSARDKNSDEQYF
TGCAGTGCTAGAGATAAAAATTCGGACGAGCAGTACTTC
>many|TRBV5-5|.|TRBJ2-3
CASSVGAADTDTQYF
TGTGCCAGCAGCGTGGGCGCGGCTGACACAGATACGCAGTATTTT
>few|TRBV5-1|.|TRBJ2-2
CASSLVTGNTGELFF
TGCGCCAGCAGCTTAGTGACAGGGAACACCGGGGAGCTGTTTTTT
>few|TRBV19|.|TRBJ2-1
CASSIFPLSNEQFF
TGTGCCAGTAGTATATTCCCCCTTTCCAATGAGCAGTTCTTC
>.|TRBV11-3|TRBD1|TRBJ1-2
CASSLPDRGPGYTF
TGTGCCAGCAGCTTACCGGACAGGGGGCCTGGCTACACCTTC
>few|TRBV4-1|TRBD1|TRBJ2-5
CASSLSSPGQPQETQYF
TGCGCCAGCAGCCTGTCCTCTCCGGGACAGCCCCAAGAGACCCAGTACTTC
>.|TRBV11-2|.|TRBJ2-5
CASSWSLETQYF
TGTGCCAGCAGCTGGTCCCTGGAGACCCAGTACTTC
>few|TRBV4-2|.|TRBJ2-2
CASSQDWPDSRGGELFF
TGTGCCAGCAGCCAAGATTGGCCCGACTCCCGCGGCGGGGAGCTGTTTTTT
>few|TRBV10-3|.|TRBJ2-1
CAISGSPGERTYNEQFF
TGTGCCATCAGTGGGTCCCCCGGGGAGCGGACGTACAATGAGCAGTTCTTC
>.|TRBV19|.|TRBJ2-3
CASMAGHTDTQYF
TGTGCCAGTATGGCGGGTCACACAGATACGCAGTATTTT
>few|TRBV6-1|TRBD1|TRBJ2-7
CASSMEVWDSASEQYF
TGTGCCAGCAGCATGGAGGTTTGGGACAGTGCTTCTGAGCAGTACTTC
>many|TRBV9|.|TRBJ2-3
CASSGTRNWQYF
TGTGCCAGCAGCGGTACCCGGAACTGGCAGTATTTT
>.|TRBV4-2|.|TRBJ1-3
CASSSRMSDSGNTIYF
TGTGCCAGCAGCTCCAGAATGTCAGACTCTGGAAACACCATATATTTT
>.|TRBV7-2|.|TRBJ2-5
CASSRPTSRETQYF
TGTGCCAGCAGCCGACCCACCAGCAGGGAGACCCAGTACTTC
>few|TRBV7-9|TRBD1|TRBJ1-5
CASSLHEGTGGFQPQHF
TGTGCCAGCAGCTTACACGAAGGGACAGGGGGCTTTCAGCCCCAGCATTTT
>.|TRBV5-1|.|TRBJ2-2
CASTPPGDTGELFF
TGCGCCAGCACCCCTCCTGGGGACACCGGGGAGCTGTTTTTT
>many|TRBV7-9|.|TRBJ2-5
CASSYWAVQETQYF
TGTGCCAGCAGCTATTGGGCCGTGCAAGAGACCCAGTACTTC
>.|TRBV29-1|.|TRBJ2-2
CSVQGWGRELFF
TGCAGCGTTCAAGGGTGGGGCCGGGAGCTGTTTTTT
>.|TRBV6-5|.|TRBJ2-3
CASSAGFGTDTQYF
TGTGCCAGCAGTGCAGGGTTCGGCACAGATACGCAGTATTTT
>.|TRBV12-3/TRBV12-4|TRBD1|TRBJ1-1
CASSTDRGRGAAFF
TGTGCCAGCAGTACTGACAGGGGGCGCGGAGCAGCTTTCTTT
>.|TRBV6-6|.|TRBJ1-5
CASSPGENHQPQHF
TGTGCCAGCAGTCCAGGAGAGAACCATCAGCCCCAGCATTTT
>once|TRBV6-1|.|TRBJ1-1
CASGGLLLNTEAFF
TGTGCCAGCGGGGGGCTGCTTTTGAACACTGAAGCTTTCTTT
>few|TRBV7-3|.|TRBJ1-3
CASSLIGSADYSGNTIYF
TGTGCCAGCAGCTTAATAGGCAGCGCCGACTACTCTGGAAACACCATATATTTT
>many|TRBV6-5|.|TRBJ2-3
CASSYSTGVPDTQYF
TGTGCCAGCAGTTACTCGACGGGGGTACCAGATACGCAGTATTTT
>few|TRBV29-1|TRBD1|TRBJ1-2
CSAKDRNGYTF
TGCAGCGCCAAGGACAGGAATGGCTACACCTTC
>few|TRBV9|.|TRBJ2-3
CASSVGRGSGDTQYF
TGTGCCAGCAGCGTAGGGCGGGGCTCGGGAGATACGCAGTATTTT
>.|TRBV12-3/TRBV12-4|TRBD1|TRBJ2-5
CASNLDRGSETQYF
TGTGCCAGCAACCTTGACAGGGGCTCAGAGACCCAGTACTTC
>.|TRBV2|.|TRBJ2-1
CASSEDGNYNEQFF
TGTGCCAGCAGTGAGGACGGGAACTACAATGAGCAGTTCTTC
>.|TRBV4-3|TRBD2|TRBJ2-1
CASSQDPAGYNNEQFF
TGCGCCAGCAGCCAAGACCCAGCGGGGTACAACAATGAGCAGTTCTTC
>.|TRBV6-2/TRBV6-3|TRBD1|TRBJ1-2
CASSWNRDRDIGGYTF
TGTGCCAGCAGTTGGAACCGGGACAGGGACATCGGTGGCTACACCTTC
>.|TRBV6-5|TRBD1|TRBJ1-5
CASSYDTTGGLHF
TGTGCCAGCAGTTACGATACGACAGGGGGATTGCATTTT
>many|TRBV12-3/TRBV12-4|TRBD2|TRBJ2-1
CASSSWRGAAYNEQFF
TGTGCCAGCAGTTCATGGCGGGGGGCCGCGTACAATGAGCAGTTCTTC
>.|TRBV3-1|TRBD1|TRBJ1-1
CASSQVPTGGLTEAFF
TGTGCCAGCAGCCAAGTCCCGACAGGGGGCTTGACTGAAGCTTTCTTT
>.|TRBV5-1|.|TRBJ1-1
CASSLGYYGGNTEAFF
TGCGCCAGCAGCTTGGGGTACTATGGGGGGAACACTGAAGCTTTCTTT
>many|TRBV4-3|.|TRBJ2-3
CASSQDWDGGGTDTQYF
TGCGCCAGCAGCCAAGATTGGGACGGCGGAGGCACAGATACGCAGTATTTT
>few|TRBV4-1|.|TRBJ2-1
CASSQNVRGLNEQFF
TGCGCCAGCAGCCAAAACGTTCGGGGGCTTAATGAGCAGTTCTTC
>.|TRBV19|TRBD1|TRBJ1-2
CASRRQGLCTF
TGTGCCAGTAGGAGACAGGGGCTCTGCACCTTC